This T cell receptor (beta chain) was identified during a study of tissue T cells after allogeneic stem cell transplantation. The protocol was immunoSEQ multiplex PCR, while the TCRdb copy is restricted to in-frame clones and leaves out a portion. This sample yields about 6,300 clones, of which roughly 63% are seen a single time; 20% to 30% belongs to the top ten. CDR1 is LGHDT, CDR2 YNNKEL, per germline (reference sequence). The CDR3 length is 12 residues. V lost 1 base to trimming and J lost 10 bases, with 10 bases between them. The starting material was tissue from the stomach, obtained at autopsy. The rearrangement uses TRBV3-1 (or the pseudogene TRBV3-2) and TRBJ1-1; no clear D. The TCR originated in a woman aged 18-49 years with breast cancer. CDR3 bases: TGTGCCAGCAGCCAAGCCCGGGCGGGAGCTTTCTTT. Protein product: CASSQARAGAFF.